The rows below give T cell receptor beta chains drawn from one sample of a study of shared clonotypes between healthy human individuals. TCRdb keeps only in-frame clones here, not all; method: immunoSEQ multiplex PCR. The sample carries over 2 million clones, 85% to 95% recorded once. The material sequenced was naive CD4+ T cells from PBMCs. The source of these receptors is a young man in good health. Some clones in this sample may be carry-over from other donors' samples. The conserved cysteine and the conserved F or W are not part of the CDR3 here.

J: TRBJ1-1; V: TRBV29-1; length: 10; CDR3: SAGGINTEAF
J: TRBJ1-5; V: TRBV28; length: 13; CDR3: ASSMGQGANQPQH
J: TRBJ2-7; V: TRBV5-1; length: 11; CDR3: ASSLTGVYEQY
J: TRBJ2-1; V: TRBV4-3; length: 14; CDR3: ASSQGGGQTYNEQF
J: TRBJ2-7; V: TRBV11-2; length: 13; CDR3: ASSLVLDYTYEQY
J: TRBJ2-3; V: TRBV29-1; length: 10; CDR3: SVATGGDTQY
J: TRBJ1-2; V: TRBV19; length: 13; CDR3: AVGRQGAKSGGYT
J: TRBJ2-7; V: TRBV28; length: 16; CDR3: ASSLLLTMAGLSYEQY
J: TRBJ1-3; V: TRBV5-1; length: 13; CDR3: ASSLGVDSGNTIY
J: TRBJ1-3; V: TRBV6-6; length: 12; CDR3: ASTGQTSGNTIY
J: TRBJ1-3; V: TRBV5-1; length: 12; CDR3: ASSQNHRGNTIY
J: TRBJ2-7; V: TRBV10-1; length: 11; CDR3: ASSDTGDGEQY
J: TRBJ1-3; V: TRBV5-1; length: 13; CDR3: ASSLGEGSGNTIY
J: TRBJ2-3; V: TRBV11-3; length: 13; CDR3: ASSPGRSGTDTQY
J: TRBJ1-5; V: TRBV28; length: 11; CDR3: ASRPDPNQPQH
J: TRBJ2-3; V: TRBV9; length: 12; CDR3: ASSTQLDPDTQY